The 2 T cell receptor beta chains reported below all come from one sample, sequenced in a study of blood T cell repertoires in COVID-19 (dated by TCRdb to the early 2020s). The method behind the library was the immunoSEQ multiplex PCR assay. In its TCRdb copy, this immuneACCESS table keeps in-frame sequences only and misses some clones. Where compared with another copy, unresolved V genes explain less than half of these, and the others have no known cause. The sample contains 150,000 to 200,000 clones, 84% of them found a single time. The leading ten clones occupy approximately 14% of the sample. The sample taken for sequencing was peripheral blood. The receptor set was obtained from a woman in her seventies with COVID-19, enrolled during active disease.

The chain recombines TRBV5-5 with TRBJ2-1; no clear D. V was shortened by 4 bases and J by 5 bases, with 10 bases between the two germline ends. Germline V gene sequence: CDR1 SGHKS, CDR2 YYEKEE (reference sequence). This CDR3 contains 13 residues. CDR3 DNA sequence: TGTGCCAGCAGCCCCGTCGGTAACAATGAGCAGTTCTTC. Protein sequence: CASSPVGNNEQFF. The complete variable domain, with remaining parts taken from reference TRBV5-5 and TRBJ2-1, reads DAGVTQSPTHLIKTRGQQVTLRCSPISGHKSVSWYQQVLGQGPQFIFQYYEKEERGRGNFPDRFSARQFPNYSSELNVNALLLGDSALYLCASSPVGNNEQFFGPGTRLTVL.

The chain employs TRBV27 and TRBJ2-4; tentative D call: TRBD1 (7 bases). The germline V gene encodes CDR1 MNHEY and CDR2 SMNVEV (reference sequence). This CDR3 spans 17 amino acids. With 5 bases removed from V and 0 bases from J, the gap between germline ends came to 17 bases. The CDR3 reads CASSAHRGGEAKNIQYF. DNA for the CDR3: TGTGCCAGCAGTGCCCACAGGGGAGGAGAAGCCAAAAACATTCAGTACTTC.